This is a list of T cell receptor beta chains from one sample in a study of blood T cell repertoires in COVID-19. This table comes from immunoSEQ multiplex PCR, and its TCRdb copy is limited to in-frame clones, with some not included. Of 350,000 to 450,000 clones listed, more than 80% were seen once; the top ten hold about 1.2%. Sequenced material: peripheral blood. The source is a man aged 35-49 years with acute or convalescent COVID-19. Both conserved end residues are part of each CDR3. The order of the fields is D gene, J gene, V gene, clone size, CDR3 protein, CDR3 DNA. D genes are given only for firm matches. Where a row states a size, it is once, few, many or the class of an expanded clone; other rows omit it.

>-|TRBJ2-7|TRBV28|-
CASTARGFEQYF
TGTGCCAGCACCGCGAGGGGGTTCGAGCAGTACTTC
>-|TRBJ1-5|TRBV6-2/TRBV6-3|-
CASSYSGQGSQPQHF
TGTGCCAGCAGTTACTCTGGGCAGGGAAGCCAGCCCCAGCATTTT
>-|TRBJ2-2|TRBV5-1|-
CASSPQNTGELFF
TGCGCCAGCAGCCCACAGAACACCGGGGAGCTGTTTTTT
>TRBD2|TRBJ2-4|TRBV27|-
CASSLYLADKNIQYF
TGTGCCAGCAGTCTGTATCTAGCGGACAAAAACATTCAGTACTTC
>TRBD1|TRBJ2-1|TRBV3-1/TRBV3-2|-
CASSPGQGDDNEQFF
TGTGCCAGCAGCCCGGGACAGGGGGATGATAATGAGCAGTTCTTC
>TRBD2|TRBJ2-1|TRBV5-1|-
CASSLEAGLAGRGEQFF
TGCGCCAGCAGCTTGGAGGCAGGACTAGCGGGTCGGGGTGAGCAGTTCTTC
>-|TRBJ2-5|TRBV13|few
CASSPRPGRGETQYF
TGTGCCAGCAGCCCCAGGCCCGGGAGAGGGGAGACCCAGTACTTC
>-|TRBJ2-1|TRBV12-5|-
CASGWTRDSQFF
TGTGCTAGTGGTTGGACCAGGGACTCTCAGTTCTTC
>-|TRBJ2-4|TRBV9|-
CASSVDGAAGVIQYF
TGTGCCAGCAGCGTAGACGGTGCCGCCGGGGTCATTCAGTACTTC
>-|TRBJ1-4|TRBV2|many
CASSEGGKLFF
TGTGCCAGCAGCGAGGGAGGGAAACTGTTTTTT
>TRBD1|TRBJ1-2|TRBV27|-
CASSFSGGNYGYTF
TGTGCCAGCAGTTTCTCAGGGGGCAACTATGGCTACACCTTC
>TRBD1|TRBJ1-2|TRBV14|-
CASSQESWDRVKYGYTF
TGTGCCAGCAGCCAAGAATCCTGGGACAGGGTTAAGTATGGCTACACCTTC
>TRBD1|TRBJ1-3|TRBV4-2|few
CASSLPGQRNTIYF
TGTGCCAGCAGCCTCCCGGGACAGAGAAACACCATATATTTT
>TRBD1|TRBJ2-7|TRBV4-1|-
CASSQMPGTGAYEQYF
TGCGCCAGCAGCCAAATGCCTGGGACAGGCGCCTACGAGCAGTACTTC
>-|TRBJ1-3|TRBV10-1|few
CASSDGSGNTIYF
TGCGCCAGCAGTGACGGCTCTGGAAACACCATATATTTT
>TRBD2|TRBJ2-1|TRBV7-6|-
CASSLGGPSGYNEQFF
TGTGCCAGCAGCTTAGGGGGGCCTAGCGGGTACAATGAGCAGTTCTTC
>-|TRBJ1-6|TRBV6-7|-
CASSYSRRGISSYNSPLHF
TGTGCCAGCAGTTACTCGAGGCGGGGAATCAGCTCCTATAATTCACCCCTCCACTTT
>-|TRBJ2-7|TRBV4-2|-
CASSQEHRTQTYEQYF
TGTGCCAGCAGCCAAGAGCATCGGACACAAACCTACGAGCAGTACTTC
>TRBD2|TRBJ2-7|TRBV10-3|-
CAISDSGASYEQYF
TGTGCCATCAGTGATAGCGGGGCCTCTTACGAGCAGTACTTC
>TRBD1|TRBJ1-3|TRBV18|-
CASSLGTGTSGNTIYF
TGTGCCAGCTCCCTCGGGACAGGGACCTCTGGAAACACCATATATTTT
>-|TRBJ2-6|TRBV21-1|-
CASSKVGTQTPYLGANVLTF
TGTGCCAGCAGCAAAGTAGGGACTCAAACCCCCTATCTGGGGGCCAACGTCCTGACTTTC
>TRBD2|TRBJ2-2|TRBV5-4|-
CASSAPGLAGGRGELFF
TGTGCCAGCAGCGCACCTGGACTAGCGGGGGGCCGCGGGGAGCTGTTTTTT
>-|TRBJ2-6|TRBV27|once
CASSLKTLIALSGANVLTF
TGTGCCAGCAGTTTAAAGACTTTGATCGCTCTCTCTGGGGCCAACGTCCTGACTTTC
>TRBD1|TRBJ1-2|TRBV6-5|-
CASSRTGTGPYGYTF
TGTGCCAGCAGTAGGACCGGGACAGGACCTTATGGCTACACCTTC
>-|TRBJ2-1|TRBV28|-
CASRPAFRDTKGNEQFF
TGTGCCAGCAGACCGGCCTTCCGGGACACCAAAGGGAATGAGCAGTTCTTC
>-|TRBJ1-1|TRBV18|few
CASSYQGRNTEAFF
TGTGCCAGCTCATATCAGGGGAGGAACACTGAAGCTTTCTTT
>-|TRBJ2-1|TRBV7-9|-
CASSLYGTGPLNEQFF
TGTGCCAGCAGCTTATACGGAACAGGGCCGCTAAATGAGCAGTTCTTC
>-|TRBJ1-1|TRBV19|few
CASSRPDGEWSEAFF
TGTGCCAGTAGTAGGCCCGACGGGGAATGGTCAGAAGCTTTCTTT
>-|TRBJ1-6|TRBV27|few
CASSFREHNSPLHF
TGTGCCAGCAGTTTCCGGGAGCATAATTCACCCCTCCACTTT
>TRBD1|TRBJ2-1|TRBV5-5|once
CASSPGTGGYNEQFF
TGTGCCAGCAGCCCCGGGACAGGGGGTTACAATGAGCAGTTCTTC
>-|TRBJ1-1|TRBV5-8|-
CASSPLGGRGYTEAFF
TGTGCCAGCAGCCCCTTGGGCGGGCGGGGGTACACTGAAGCTTTCTTT
>TRBD1|TRBJ1-5|TRBV10-3|-
CAISEFDPGQEHNQPQHF
TGTGCCATCAGTGAATTTGATCCGGGACAGGAGCATAATCAGCCCCAGCATTTT